This passage covers 26 T cell receptor beta chains from one sample sequenced in a study of beta chain features in type 1 diabetes. Reverse transcribing all isolated RNA meant expressed TCRB transcripts were sequenced. Sequenced by immunoSEQ multiplex PCR; TCRdb stores in-frame clones only, minus some. The table has roughly 12,000 clones, approximately 47% seen once. The sample taken for sequencing was stem cell memory CD4+ T cells from blood. These TCRs come from a man between 18 and 29 years old in good health.

V gene TRBV6-5 combines with J gene TRBJ2-7; D is unresolved. CDR1 and CDR2 from the germline V gene are MNHEY and SVGAGI. This CDR3 is built from 14 residues. Between the trimmed V and J ends, which lost 5 bases and 0 bases, there was a span of 11 bases. CDR3 sequence reads: CASSKDTVSYEQYF. CDR3 bases: TGTGCCAGCAGTAAAGACACGGTCTCCTACGAGCAGTACTTC.

A few counts support this clone. This chain joins TRBV28 and TRBJ1-4; D unresolved. The CDR3 length is 15 residues. V was clipped by 4 bases and J by 4 bases, with 13 bases between them. CDR1 is MDHEN and CDR2 is SYDVKM in the germline V gene. The CDR3 region has the DNA TGTGCCAGCAGTTCCCCCACACATAATAATGAAAAACTGTTTTTT. It codes for CASSSPTHNNEKLFF. Full variable domain (rest looked up from reference TRBV28 and TRBJ1-4): DVKVTQSSRYLVKRTGEKVFLECVQDMDHENMFWYRQDPGLGLRLIYFSYDVKMKEKGDIPEGYSVSREKKERFSLILESASTNQTSMYLCASSSPTHNNEKLFFGSGTQLSVL.

The chain couples TRBV30 to TRBJ2-5, with D possibly TRBD2 on 6 matching bases. V lost 2 bases and J 2 bases, leaving 15 bases between the germline ends. CDR3 length: 15 residues. Germline V gene lookup returns CDR1 GTSNPN and CDR2 SVGIG (reference sequence). CDR3 sequence: CAWSTTGAAQETQYF. CDR3 DNA: TGTGCCTGGAGTACTACGGGAGCGGCTCAAGAGACCCAGTACTTC.

This clone was counted only a few times. The V call is TRBV10-3, the J call TRBJ1-2; D unclear. The CDR3 sequence is 12 residues long. Trimming removed 3 bases from V and 4 bases from J, with 6 bases in between. Germline CDR1 is ENHRY and CDR2 is SYGVKD. The CDR3 region is CAISDAGYGYTF. Written as DNA, the CDR3 is TGTGCCATCAGTGATGCAGGCTATGGCTACACCTTC.

The chain is built from TRBV11-2 and TRBJ2-3; perhaps TRBD2 as D (6 bases). Deletions cut 0 bases from V and 4 bases from J, with 11 bases between. This CDR3 is built from 15 residues. Germline CDR1 and CDR2: SGHAT and FQNNGV. CDR3 DNA: TGTGCCAGCAGCTTAGATGGAGGGTTTGCAGATACGCAGTATTTT. Translated, it gives CASSLDGGFADTQYF.

The chain has TRBV7-9 and TRBJ1-6; the match to TRBD1 covers 7 bases. Trimming cost V 4 bases and J 5 bases; bases outside gene matches: 5. CDR1 is SEHNR and CDR2 is FQNEAQ in the germline V gene (reference sequence). This CDR3 contains 15 residues. The CDR3 reads CASSSRTGNNSPLHF. CDR3 nucleotides: TGTGCCAGCAGCTCTAGGACAGGAAATAATTCACCCCTCCACTTT.

The chain combines TRBV5-1 with TRBJ2-5; TRBD1 agrees at 7 bases. The CDR3 covers 15 residues. V lost 1 base to trimming and J lost 0 bases; unmatched junction nucleotides: 3. Germline-derived CDR1 and CDR2 are SGHRS and YFSETQ. CDR3 DNA: TGCGCCAGCAGCTTGTCCGGGACAGACCAAGAGACCCAGTACTTC. It translates to CASSLSGTDQETQYF.

The J gene is TRBJ1-6, the V gene TRBV5-1; TRBD1 aligns across 7 bases. V was clipped by 4 bases and J by 7 bases; unmatched bases: 11. The CDR3 has 16 amino acids. Germline V CDR1 and CDR2: SGHRS, YFSETQ. The CDR3 loop reads CASSPLTGRRNSPLHF. Written as DNA, the CDR3 is TGCGCCAGCAGCCCCCTGACAGGGCGTAGGAATTCACCCCTCCACTTT.

V is TRBV5-1 and J is TRBJ2-2; TRBD2 agrees at 10 bases. The CDR3 is 17 residues long. After removal of 5 bases from V and 3 bases from J, the junction contained 10 bases not matched to a gene. Per germline, CDR1 SGHRS and CDR2 YFSETQ. In nucleotides, the CDR3 is TGCGCCAGCAGACCCAGCGGGGGGGGCGATGACACCGGGGAGCTGTTTTTT. It specifies CASRPSGGGDDTGELFF.

This clone was observed a handful of times. The V and J genes are TRBV18 and TRBJ2-1; D not resolved. Germline values: CDR1 KGHSH, CDR2 LQKENI. The ends were cut back, 3 bases at V and 1 base at J, with 7 bases in the middle. This CDR3 region has 14 residues. CDR3: CASSPSGSYNEQFF. Here the CDR3 DNA reads TGTGCCAGCTCACCCTCCGGTTCCTACAATGAGCAGTTCTTC.

This clone turned up a few times. The V and J genes are TRBV5-1 and TRBJ2-5, with D uncertain. Per germline, CDR1 SGHRS and CDR2 YFSETQ. The CDR3 has 13 residues. The V and J ends lost 0 bases and 3 bases respectively, with 6 bases between them. The CDR3 is CASSLGPEETQYF. CDR3 DNA sequence: TGCGCCAGCAGCTTGGGCCCAGAAGAGACCCAGTACTTC.

The chain's CDR3 is CASSLRQEHGYTF. The CDR3 DNA sequence: TGTGCCAGCAGCTTACGACAGGAGCATGGCTACACCTTC. The rearrangement uses TRBV7-9 and TRBJ1-2, with D possibly TRBD1 on 6 matching bases. Between the trimmed V and J ends, which lost 2 bases and 6 bases, there was a span of 10 bases. Germline V gene sequence: CDR1 SEHNR, CDR2 FQNEAQ (reference sequence). The CDR3 spans 13 residues.

The chain links TRBV6-5 to TRBJ2-7; 7 bases are shared with TRBD1. Germline lookup yields CDR1 MNHEY and CDR2 SVGAGI. The CDR3 spans 15 residues. J gave up 0 bases and V 2 bases, and 4 bases lay outside the gene matches. CDR3 sequence reads: CASSYDRDLSYEQYF. The CDR3 nucleotides read TGTGCCAGCAGTTACGACAGGGACCTCTCCTACGAGCAGTACTTC.

V usage is TRBV2 and J usage is TRBJ1-5; 7 bases match TRBD1. After removal of 6 bases from V and 6 bases from J, the junction contained 17 bases not matched to a gene. Germline V CDR1 and CDR2: SNHLY, FYNNEI. CDR3 length: 17 amino acids. The CDR3 here is CASRKGIGQDGVQPQHF. Here the CDR3 DNA reads TGTGCCAGCAGGAAGGGGATAGGACAGGACGGGGTTCAGCCCCAGCATTTT.

This clone was detected only a few times. V gene TRBV19 combines with J gene TRBJ2-2; D remains unclear. CDR1 and CDR2 from the germline V gene are LNHDA and SQIVND (reference sequence). Trimming removed 6 bases from V and 6 bases from J, with 8 bases in between. The CDR3 has 12 amino acids. CDR3 sequence reads: CASSNPPGELFF. The DNA of the CDR3 is TGTGCCAGTAGCAATCCCCCCGGGGAGCTGTTTTTT.

This chain connects TRBV7-9 to TRBJ1-1, with D perhaps TRBD1 (5 bases). V was cut by 6 bases and J by 2 bases, with 10 bases left in between. This CDR3 is 13 amino acids long. Germline values: CDR1 SEHNR, CDR2 FQNEAQ (reference sequence). Written as DNA, the CDR3 is TGTGCCAGCAGGGGGCCTAGTAACACTGAAGCTTTCTTT. Its translation is CASRGPSNTEAFF.

The V and J genes are TRBV7-3 and TRBJ2-1; D possibly corresponds to TRBD2 (6 bases). The CDR3 runs 17 residues. The V end was cut by 2 bases, the J end by 4 bases, with 18 bases between. Germline assignment: CDR1 SGHTA and CDR2 FQGTGA. The CDR3 spells CASSLRSEGAGYNEQFF. CDR3 DNA sequence: TGTGCCAGCAGCTTACGCTCGGAGGGAGCGGGTTACAATGAGCAGTTCTTC.

This chain uses TRBV10-3 with TRBJ2-1; 12 bases fit TRBD2. Looked up from germline, CDR1 is ENHRY and CDR2 is SYGVKD. The CDR3 consists of 15 residues. V was pared by 6 bases and J by 8 bases, with 8 bases of the junction left unmatched. CDR3 coding DNA: TGTGCCATCAGACAAGGGGGGACTAGCGGGTATGAGCAGTTCTTC. Its translation: CAIRQGGTSGYEQFF.

This clone was seen a few times. An end of the junction differs from the germline gene, which may be a read error. The genes are TRBV28 and TRBJ1-5; 10 bases align to TRBD1. The CDR3 has 13 amino acids. CDR1 is MDHEN, CDR2 SYDVKM, per germline. The CDR3 loop reads CASSLQIRTGGDF. The CDR3 coding sequence is TGTGCCAGCAGTCTCCAAATCCGGACAGGGGGGGATTTT.

V and J are TRBV19 and TRBJ1-2; D ambiguous. V lost 3 bases to trimming and J lost 3 bases, with 20 bases between them. CDR1 is LNHDA, CDR2 SQIVND, per germline (reference sequence). CDR3 length: 17 residues. CDR3 residues: CASSMTPPRGGYYGYTF. The CDR3 bases are TGTGCCAGTAGTATGACCCCCCCCCGGGGAGGCTACTATGGCTACACCTTC.

The chain employs TRBV19 and TRBJ1-4, with 7 bases matching TRBD1. From germline, CDR1 is LNHDA and CDR2 SQIVND (reference sequence). V gave up 4 bases and J gave up 5 bases; unmatched junction bases: 7. The CDR3 runs to 15 residues. CDR3 protein: CASSTVQGRNEKLFF. In DNA form, the CDR3 reads TGTGCCAGTAGTACCGTACAGGGGAGGAATGAAAAACTGTTTTTT.

This chain joins TRBV4-2 and TRBJ2-1; 8 bases line up with TRBD2. Germline CDR1 LGHNA, CDR2 YNFKEQ. The CDR3 runs 15 residues. The J segment lost 4 bases and the V segment lost 7 bases, leaving 9 bases of the junction unmatched. The CDR3 DNA sequence: TGTGCCAGCACGGAAAGCGGGGGTCAGTACAATGAGCAGTTCTTC. Amino acids: CASTESGGQYNEQFF.

The J gene is TRBJ2-7, the V gene TRBV2; D call uncertain. The CDR3 covers 13 residues. Germline CDR1 is SNHLY and CDR2 is FYNNEI. Trimming pared 6 bases from V and 7 bases from J, leaving 16 bases between. The CDR3 nucleotides read TGTGCCAGCAGCTCCTTGGGCCCGACGGAGCAGTACTTC. Translation gives CASSSLGPTEQYF.

The rearrangement joins TRBV4-2 to TRBJ2-3; no clear D gene. Per germline, CDR1 LGHNA and CDR2 YNFKEQ. Trimming shortened V by 1 base and J by 0 bases, and 8 bases separated the two germline ends. The CDR3 is 15 amino acids. CDR3 coding DNA: TGTGCCAGCAGCCAAGGATCAACTAGCACAGATACGCAGTATTTT. Translating gives CASSQGSTSTDTQYF.

This clone was picked up a small number of times. J is TRBJ1-2 and V is TRBV5-4; D is perhaps TRBD1 (5 bases). The CDR3 spans 15 residues. Germline V gene lookup returns CDR1 SGHNT and CDR2 YYREEE (reference sequence). V lost 2 bases, J lost 1 base, and 12 bases lay in between. The CDR3 loop is CASSLLSRDNYGYTF. The CDR3 bases are TGTGCCAGCAGCTTACTTTCCAGGGATAACTATGGCTACACCTTC. Supplemented by reference TRBV5-4 and TRBJ1-2, the full variable domain reads ETGVTQSPTHLIKTRGQQVTLRCSSQSGHNTVSWYQQALGQGPQFIFQYYREEENGRGNFPPRFSGLQFPNYSSELNVNALELDDSALYLCASSLLSRDNYGYTFGSGTRLTVV.

This chain connects TRBV18 to TRBJ2-3; D perhaps matches TRBD2 (6 bases). The CDR3 runs to 14 residues. Germline V gives CDR1 KGHSH, CDR2 LQKENI. The V end was cut by 3 bases, the J end by 5 bases, with 12 bases between. This CDR3 reads CASSPSVAVDTQYF. In DNA form, the CDR3 reads TGTGCCAGCTCACCTTCTGTAGCGGTAGATACGCAGTATTTT. Looking up the rest from reference TRBV18 and TRBJ2-3 gives the full variable domain: NAGVMQNPRHLVRRRGQEARLRCSPMKGHSHVYWYRQLPEEGLKFMVYLQKENIIDESGMPKERFSAEFPKEGPSILRIQQVVRGDSAAYFCASSPSVAVDTQYFGPGTRLTVL.